These 32 T cell receptor beta chains originate from one sample sequenced in a study of CXCR3-negative and CXCR3-positive naive CD8 T cells. General observations from the study: Hydrophobicity of TRB CDR3s was greater in CXCR3-positive naive cells than in CXCR3-negative naive cells.

With UMI labels, 5' RACE was used to prepare the TRB cDNA libraries. Reprocessing the 5' RACE reads, TCRdb reports a single entry for every CDR3 protein and omits DNA. The sample holds 130,000 or so distinct CDR3 sequences. These TCRs' antigens remain unknown. The sequenced sample was naive CXCR3+ CD8+ T cells from blood. The sample's subset: CD45RO-CCR7+CD27+CD95- naive CD8+ T cells expressing CXCR3 (TNR3+). These receptors were collected from a human donor in good health. Some clones in this sample may be carry-over from other donors' samples.

This rearrangement joins TRBV6-6 to TRBJ2-5; with no DNA, the TCRdb D assignment of TRBD1 cannot be verified. This CDR3 region has 13 residues. CDR1 MNHNY and CDR2 SVGAGI come from the germline V gene (reference sequence). The CDR3 loop is CASSRQGSETQYF.

The chain employs TRBV19 and TRBJ1-5. Germline V gives CDR1 LNHDA, CDR2 SQIVND (reference sequence). The CDR3 has 19 amino acids. CDR3 amino acids: CASSSLPTAERDSNQPQHF. The full variable domain, rest sourced from reference TRBV19 and TRBJ1-5, is DGGITQSPKYLFRKEGQNVTLSCEQNLNHDAMYWYRQDPGQGLRLIYYSQIVNDFQKGDIAEGYSVSREKKESFPLTVTSAQKNPTAFYLCASSSLPTAERDSNQPQHFGDGTRLSIL.

The chain carries TRBV2 and TRBJ2-7; without DNA, the TCRdb call of TRBD1 cannot be checked. Germline V gives CDR1 SNHLY, CDR2 FYNNEI. This CDR3 contains 15 residues. The CDR3 here is CASSEAAPGGYEQYF.

The V and J genes are TRBV13 and TRBJ1-2; without DNA, the TCRdb call of TRBD1 cannot be checked. In germline, CDR1 is PRHDT, CDR2 FYEKMQ (reference sequence). There are 14 residues in the CDR3. The CDR3 protein is CASSLGQGVGGYTF.

The chain combines TRBV6-2 or TRBV6-3 with TRBJ2-1; TCRdb outputs TRBD2, but without DNA this stays unchecked. Germline CDR1 reads MNHEY; CDR2 reads SVGEGT. There are 16 residues in the CDR3. The chain's CDR3 is CASSLIAGVPYNEQFF.

The CDR3 here is CASSLGQISYNEQFF. This chain uses TRBV12-3 or TRBV12-4 with TRBJ2-1. There are 15 residues in the CDR3.

The V call is TRBV15, the J call TRBJ2-1; TCRdb calls TRBD1, which cannot be checked without DNA. Germline V gene lookup returns CDR1 LNHNV and CDR2 YYDKDF (reference sequence). The CDR3 has 14 amino acids. The chain's CDR3 is CATSGRDSDNEQFF. The full variable domain, its missing parts supplied by reference TRBV15 and TRBJ2-1, is DAMVIQNPRYQVTQFGKPVTLSCSQTLNHNVMYWYQQKSSQAPKLLFHYYDKDFNNEADTPDNFQSRRPNTSFCFLDIRSPGLGDTAMYLCATSGRDSDNEQFFGPGTRLTVL.

The chain couples TRBV20-1 to TRBJ2-7; lacking DNA, the TRBD1 call made by TCRdb goes unchecked. CDR1 and CDR2 from the germline V gene are DFQATT and SNEGSKA (reference sequence). There are 13 residues in the CDR3. CDR3 sequence reads: CSAPLKDSYEQYF.

The gene calls are TRBV29-1 and TRBJ2-7; the D gene TCRdb calls, TRBD1, cannot be checked with no DNA. CDR1 is SQVTM, CDR2 ANQGSEA, per germline. The CDR3 length is 13 residues. This CDR3 reads CSVSPQGTYEQYF.

The gene calls are TRBV18 and TRBJ2-7; the D call of TRBD1 rests on TCRdb alone, since no DNA is present to check it. Germline CDR1 reads KGHSH; CDR2 reads LQKENI. This CDR3 has 16 residues. The CDR3 protein is CASSPLDRVTPYEQYF.

This sequence joins TRBV5-6 and TRBJ2-1; TCRdb's D call, TRBD1, is unchecked because there is no DNA. The germline V gene encodes CDR1 SGHDT and CDR2 YYEEEE. The CDR3 has 14 amino acids. The CDR3 is CASSPRGGGNEQFF.

The chain links TRBV4-1 to TRBJ2-7; checking the TCRdb D call of TRBD1 is not possible without DNA. This CDR3 has 14 residues. The germline CDR1 and CDR2 sequences are MGHRA and YSYEKL. The CDR3 here is CASSPQPGGNEQYF.

V and J are TRBV4-3 and TRBJ2-3. The CDR3 length is 16 residues. The germline gives CDR1 LGHNA, CDR2 YSLEER. The CDR3 sequence is CASSSSVVRGTDTQYF.

The chain has TRBV3-1 and TRBJ2-5; the D call of TRBD1 rests on TCRdb alone, since no DNA is present to check it. The CDR3 consists of 14 residues. Per germline, CDR1 LGHDT and CDR2 YNNKEL (reference sequence). CDR3 loop: CASSQRGDEETQYF.

The CDR3 region is CASSSRENPYNEQFF. The rearrangement uses TRBV3-1 and TRBJ2-1; TCRdb calls TRBD2, which cannot be checked without DNA. Germline CDR1 LGHDT, CDR2 YNNKEL (reference sequence). This CDR3 is 15 amino acids long.

The rearrangement links TRBV28 to TRBJ2-7; without DNA, the TCRdb call of TRBD1 cannot be checked. The CDR3 length is 14 residues. Germline V gene data show CDR1 as MDHEN and CDR2 as SYDVKM. The CDR3 is CASRLRQSSYEQYF.

The V and J genes are TRBV11-1 and TRBJ2-1; without DNA, the TCRdb call of TRBD1 cannot be checked. The germline CDR1 and CDR2 sequences are SGHAT and FQDESV (reference sequence). The CDR3 loop spans 14 amino acids. The CDR3 sequence: CASSSPFGWNEQFF.

The genes are TRBV29-1 and TRBJ2-5; the TRBD2 assignment by TCRdb is unverifiable without DNA. Germline V CDR1 and CDR2: SQVTM, ANQGSEA. The CDR3 extends over 15 amino acids. CDR3 residues: CSVEQRETVSETQYF.

The chain couples TRBV28 to TRBJ2-3; absent DNA, TCRdb's TRBD1 call cannot be checked. Germline lookup yields CDR1 MDHEN and CDR2 SYDVKM. The CDR3 loop spans 16 amino acids. This CDR3 is CASSSPDGWSTDTQYF.

The chain has TRBV7-9 and TRBJ1-1; TCRdb picks TRBD1, but there is no DNA to check that call. Looked up from germline, CDR1 is SEHNR and CDR2 is FQNEAQ (reference sequence). CDR3 length equals 15 residues. The CDR3 here is CASSLPVGQNTEAFF. Filled out from reference TRBV7-9 and TRBJ1-1, the complete variable domain reads DTGVSQNPRHKITKRGQNVTFRCDPISEHNRLYWYRQTLGQGPEFLTYFQNEAQLEKSRLLSDRFSAERPKGSFSTLEIQRTEQGDSAMYLCASSLPVGQNTEAFFGQGTRLTVV.

The rearrangement joins TRBV12-3 or TRBV12-4 to TRBJ2-3; TCRdb proposes TRBD2, but this gene call is untestable without DNA. The CDR3 loop spans 14 amino acids. CDR3 residues: CASSGASGTDTQYF.

The rearrangement joins TRBV10-3 to TRBJ2-7. The CDR3 runs 13 residues. Germline values: CDR1 ENHRY, CDR2 SYGVKD. The CDR3 region is CAISAGSSYEQYF.

The chain joins TRBV27 to TRBJ2-2; as DNA is missing, the TRBD1 call by TCRdb cannot be tested. Germline CDR1 reads MNHEY; CDR2 reads SMNVEV (reference sequence). This CDR3 spans 13 amino acids. CDR3 in amino acids: CASQVGPAGELFF.

The chain has TRBV12-3 or TRBV12-4 and TRBJ2-5; no DNA is available, so the TRBD1 call from TCRdb remains unchecked. This CDR3 is built from 15 residues. CDR3 sequence reads: CASSFQVDQGETQYF.

The rearrangement uses TRBV9 and TRBJ2-7; TCRdb's D gene call, TRBD2, goes unchecked for lack of DNA. Germline V gene data show CDR1 as SGDLS and CDR2 as YYNGEE. The CDR3 consists of 15 residues. The CDR3 reads CASSGGGSKPYEQYF.

The chain employs TRBV5-1 and TRBJ2-7; the TCRdb call, TRBD1, lacks DNA for checking. Germline V gene lookup returns CDR1 SGHRS and CDR2 YFSETQ. CDR3 size: 13 residues. The CDR3 loop reads CASSLGQDYEQYF.

The J gene is TRBJ2-3, the V gene TRBV4-3; TCRdb selects TRBD2, and the lack of DNA leaves this call unchecked. Germline CDR1 is LGHNA and CDR2 is YSLEER. The CDR3 is 14 residues long. CDR3 protein: CASSQSGGTDTQYF.

The genes are TRBV27 and TRBJ2-1; TCRdb proposes TRBD1, but this gene call is untestable without DNA. The CDR3 is 13 amino acids. Germline loops: CDR1 MNHEY, CDR2 SMNVEV (reference sequence). Here the CDR3 reads CASSFGQKGEQFF.

The V gene is TRBV28, the J gene TRBJ2-7; the TRBD2 assignment by TCRdb is unverifiable without DNA. The CDR3 has 14 amino acids. Germline CDR1 reads MDHEN; CDR2 reads SYDVKM. Here the CDR3 reads CASTLGAGDYEQYF.

This chain joins TRBV5-5 and TRBJ2-1. Germline CDR1 SGHKS, CDR2 YYEKEE (reference sequence). The CDR3 length is 11 residues. CDR3 in amino acids: CASSLGTEQFF.

The rearrangement uses TRBV16 and TRBJ2-7; TCRdb picks TRBD1, but there is no DNA to check that call. The CDR3 runs to 12 residues. Per germline, CDR1 KGHSY and CDR2 FQNENV. CDR3 residues: CASSQYGAEQYF. Full variable domain (missing parts from reference TRBV16 and TRBJ2-7): GEEVAQTPKHLVRGEGQKAKLYCAPIKGHSYVFWYQQVLKNEFKFLISFQNENVFDETGMPKERFSAKCLPNSPCSLEIQATKLEDSAVYFCASSQYGAEQYFGPGTRLTVT.

The CDR3 loop is CASSPPGQGFYGYTF. This chain connects TRBV27 to TRBJ1-2; the TRBD1 assignment by TCRdb is unverifiable without DNA. The CDR3 has 15 residues. Germline-derived CDR1 and CDR2 are MNHEY and SMNVEV (reference sequence).